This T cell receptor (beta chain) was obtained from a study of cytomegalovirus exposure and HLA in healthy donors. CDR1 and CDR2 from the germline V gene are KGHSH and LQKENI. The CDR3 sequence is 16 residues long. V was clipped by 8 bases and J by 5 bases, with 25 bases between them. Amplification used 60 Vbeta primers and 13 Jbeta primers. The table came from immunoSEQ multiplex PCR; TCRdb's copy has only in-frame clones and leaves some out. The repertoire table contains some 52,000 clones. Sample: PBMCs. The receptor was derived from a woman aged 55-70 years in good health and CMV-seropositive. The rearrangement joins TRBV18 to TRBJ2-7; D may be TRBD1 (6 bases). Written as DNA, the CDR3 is TGTGCCAGCGCACTCGGCGCCGGACAGACTAACCACGAGCAGTACTTC. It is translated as CASALGAGQTNHEQYF. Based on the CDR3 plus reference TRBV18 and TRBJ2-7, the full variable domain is NAGVMQNPRHLVRRRGQEARLRCSPMKGHSHVYWYRQLPEEGLKFMVYLQKENIIDESGMPKERFSAEFPKEGPSILRIQQVVRGDSAAYFCASALGAGQTNHEQYFGPGTRLTVT.